This T cell receptor beta chain was profiled in a study of CD8+ T cells in alopecia areata (dated by TCRdb to between 2017 and 2018). For the wider study: The treated patients, all with moderate-to-severe alopecia areata, were enrolled in an open-label pilot trial of oral tofacitinib given at 5 to 10 mg twice daily. Scalp clonality was compared among normal scalp (n=4), patchy alopecia areata scalp (n=8), and alopecia totalis/universalis scalp (n=8). Patients received tofacitinib for 6 to 18 months and were then followed off drug for 6 months to check for delayed response and recurrence. To study T cell clonal expansion in alopecia areata, the researchers applied high-throughput TCRbeta sequencing to both the C3H/HeJ mouse model and human patients. Biopsies were taken from tofacitinib-treated patients at baseline and at 4 and 24 weeks of treatment, and a later scalp biopsy was taken in several of the tofacitinib-treated patients. RNA came from the PAXgene miRNA kit for fixed scalp, the miRNeasy kit for PBMCs, and the RNeasy kit for mouse skin. On the human side, TCRbeta sequencing was run on scalp tissue and on sorted CD4+ and CD8+ peripheral blood T cells from healthy controls and from alopecia areata patients with either patchy or totalis/universalis disease. Disease severity in treated patients was measured with the SALT score, which quantifies the percentage of affected scalp surface area. immunoSEQ multiplex PCR using 35 Vbeta forward primers and 13 Jbeta reverse primers was used to amplify TCRbeta CDR3 regions.

Library method: the immunoSEQ multiplex PCR assay. RNA was extracted from all samples and reverse transcribed into cDNA as template for TCR sequencing. SuperScript III was used for first-strand cDNA synthesis, primed with a 2:1 mix of oligo-dT and random hexamers. Amplification bias was assessed with a synthetic immune receptor repertoire, and residual bias was removed computationally. As for the original processing: Raw reads were preprocessed for error removal, and CDR3 was defined according to IMGT conventions as running from the conserved cysteine to phenylalanine. Clonality was computed by normalizing Shannon entropy by log2 of the number of productive unique TCRs and subtracting the result from 1. Whether each scalp clone was CD4 or CD8 was inferred by checking scalp TCRbeta sequences against the CD4 and CD8 repertoires from sorted blood. TCRdb obtained this table from immuneACCESS and retained in-frame rearrangements with V and J assigned. These tables miss some clones; where compared with another copy, unresolved V genes account for less than half of the shortfall, and the remainder is unexplained. The V and J calls and the clone size are those of that table, but D and trimming were determined from the DNA. The sample table holds 190,000 or so clones, of which over 45% were seen once. Of the sample, under 7% is held by the ten largest clones.

For this clone: What this receptor recognizes is not known. Base qualities are not recorded, but no much larger clone differs from it by a single base.

The intended sense of this specimen's time point label: 24 weeks on oral tofacitinib. The treatment or condition label for this specimen denotes: oral pan-JAK inhibitor, 5-10 mg twice daily. Peripheral blood and lesional scalp punch biopsies were obtained from patients with alopecia areata. PBMCs were separated by density centrifugation and stained for CD3, CD4 and CD8, after which CD4+ and CD8+ T cells were sorted on a FACSAria. As encoded in the germline V gene, CDR1 is SGHTA while CDR2 is FQGNSA. The CDR3 starts with the cysteine, ends with the phenylalanine, and has 15 residues. Solely the CDR3 DNA is kept, with 45 bases framed from the first base. The junction shows trimming of 2 bases on V and 7 bases on J, and the gene matches do not reach 6 bases of it. Broader findings and caveats from the paper: Scalp clonality and the number of expanded CD8+ clones among the top 100 scalp clones were significantly decreased by tofacitinib. Compared with normal scalp, lesional scalp, particularly in alopecia totalis/universalis, had higher clonality and more expanded CD8+ clones, which suggests antigenic drive. Scalp TCR repertoire analysis is complicated because resident alphabeta T cells in normal human skin are also sequenced, whereas mouse skin is dominated by gammadelta T cells. Shared TCR sequences between patients were less evident than in mice, which may be partly attributable to HLA diversity in the patient population. The treated cohort was small, with a single nonresponder, so links between baseline CD8+ expansion and response need larger studies. During tofacitinib treatment, many expanded lesional clones stuck around in both scalp and blood, and this persistence may partly explain why relapse happens after treatment is stopped.

This TCR was recovered from a human donor with alopecia areata. The rearrangement combines TRBV7-2 with TRBJ2-3; TRBD2 agrees with 10 junctional bases. Specimen: CD4+ T cells sorted from blood, collected at week 24, from a patient treated with tofacitinib. The base sequence is TGTGCCAGCAGCTTAACTAGCGGGATTACGAATACGCAGTATTTT. Translated, it gives CASSLTSGITNTQYF.